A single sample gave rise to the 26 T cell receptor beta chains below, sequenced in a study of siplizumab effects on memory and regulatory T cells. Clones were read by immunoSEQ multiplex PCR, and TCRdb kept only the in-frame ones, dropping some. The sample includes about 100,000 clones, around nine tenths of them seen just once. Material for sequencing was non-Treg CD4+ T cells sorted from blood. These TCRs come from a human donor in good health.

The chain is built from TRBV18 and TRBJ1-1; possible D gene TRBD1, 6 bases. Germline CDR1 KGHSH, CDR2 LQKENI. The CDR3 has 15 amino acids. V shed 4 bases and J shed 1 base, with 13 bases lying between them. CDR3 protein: CASSRSQGTNTEAFF. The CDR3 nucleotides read TGTGCCAGCTCACGATCTCAGGGGACGAACACTGAAGCTTTCTTT.

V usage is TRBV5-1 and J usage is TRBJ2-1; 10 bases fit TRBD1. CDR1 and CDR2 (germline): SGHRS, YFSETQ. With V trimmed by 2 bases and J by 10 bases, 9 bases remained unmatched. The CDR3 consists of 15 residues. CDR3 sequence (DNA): TGCGCCAGCAGCTTTCAGAGGGGACAGGGGAACGAGCAGTTCTTC. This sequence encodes CASSFQRGQGNEQFF.

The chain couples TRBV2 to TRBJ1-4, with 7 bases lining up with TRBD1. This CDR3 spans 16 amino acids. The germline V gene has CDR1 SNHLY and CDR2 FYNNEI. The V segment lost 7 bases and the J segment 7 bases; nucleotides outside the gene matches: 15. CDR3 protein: CASNLVGQTIGEKLFF. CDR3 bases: TGTGCCAGCAACCTAGTGGGACAGACAATTGGTGAAAAACTGTTTTTT. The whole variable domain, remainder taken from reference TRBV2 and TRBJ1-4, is EPEVTQTPSHQVTQMGQEVILRCVPISNHLYFYWYRQILGQKVEFLVSFYNNEISEKSEIFDDQFSVERPDGSNFTLKIRSTKLEDSAMYFCASNLVGQTIGEKLFFGSGTQLSVL.

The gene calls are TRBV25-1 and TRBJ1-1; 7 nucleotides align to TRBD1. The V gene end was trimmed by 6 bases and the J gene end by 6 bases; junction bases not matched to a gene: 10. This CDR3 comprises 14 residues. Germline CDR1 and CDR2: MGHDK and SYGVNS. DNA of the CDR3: TGTGCCAGCAGGAAGGGAACAGGGGACCCTGAAGCTTTCTTT. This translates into CASRKGTGDPEAFF.

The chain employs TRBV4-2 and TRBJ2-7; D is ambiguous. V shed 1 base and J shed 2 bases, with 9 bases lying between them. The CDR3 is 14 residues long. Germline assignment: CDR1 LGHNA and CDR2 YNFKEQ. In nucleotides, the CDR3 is TGTGCCAGCAGCCAAGGACACGACCCCTACGAGCAGTACTTC. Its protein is CASSQGHDPYEQYF.

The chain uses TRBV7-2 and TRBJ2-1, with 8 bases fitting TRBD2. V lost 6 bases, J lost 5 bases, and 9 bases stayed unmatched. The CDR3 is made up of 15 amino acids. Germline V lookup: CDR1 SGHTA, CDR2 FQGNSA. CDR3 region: CASRSLAVPHNEQFF. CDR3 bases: TGTGCCAGCAGGTCACTAGCGGTTCCTCACAATGAGCAGTTCTTC.

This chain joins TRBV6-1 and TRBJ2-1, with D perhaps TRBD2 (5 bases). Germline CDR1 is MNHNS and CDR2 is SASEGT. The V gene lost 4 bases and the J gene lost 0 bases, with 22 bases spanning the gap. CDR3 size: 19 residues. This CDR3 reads CASSVLALGLESSYNEQFF. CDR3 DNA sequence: TGTGCCAGCAGTGTATTAGCCCTCGGACTGGAGAGCTCCTACAATGAGCAGTTCTTC.

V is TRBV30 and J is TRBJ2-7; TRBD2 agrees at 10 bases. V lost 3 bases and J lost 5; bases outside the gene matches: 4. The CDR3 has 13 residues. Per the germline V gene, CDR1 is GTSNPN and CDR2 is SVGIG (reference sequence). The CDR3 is CAWRSGLADEQYF. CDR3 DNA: TGTGCCTGGAGGTCTGGACTAGCGGACGAGCAGTACTTC.

This CDR3 reads CASSPGTSYLDSGELFF. DNA of the CDR3: TGTGCCAGCAGCCCCGGGACTAGCTATCTAGATTCCGGGGAGCTGTTTTTT. The chain employs TRBV2 and TRBJ2-2; TRBD2 aligns across 9 bases. The CDR3 is 17 residues long. Germline lookup yields CDR1 SNHLY and CDR2 FYNNEI. The V gene end was trimmed by 6 bases and the J gene end by 6 bases; junction bases not matched to a gene: 14.

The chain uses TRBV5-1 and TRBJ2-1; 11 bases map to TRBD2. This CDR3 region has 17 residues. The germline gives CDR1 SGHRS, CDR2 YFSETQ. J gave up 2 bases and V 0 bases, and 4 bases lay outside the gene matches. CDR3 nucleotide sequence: TGCGCCAGCAGCTTGGCCGGACTAGCGGGCCCCTACAATGAGCAGTTCTTC. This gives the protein CASSLAGLAGPYNEQFF. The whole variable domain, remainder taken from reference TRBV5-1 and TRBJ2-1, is KAGVTQTPRYLIKTRGQQVTLSCSPISGHRSVSWYQQTPGQGLQFLFEYFSETQRNKGNFPGRFSGRQFSNSRSEMNVSTLELGDSALYLCASSLAGLAGPYNEQFFGPGTRLTVL.

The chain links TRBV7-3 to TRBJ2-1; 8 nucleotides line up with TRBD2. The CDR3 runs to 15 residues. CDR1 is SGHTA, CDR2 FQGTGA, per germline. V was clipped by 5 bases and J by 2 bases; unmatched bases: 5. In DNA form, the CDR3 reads TGTGCCAGCAGCCAAAGCGGGAGCCCCTACAATGAGCAGTTCTTC. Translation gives CASSQSGSPYNEQFF.

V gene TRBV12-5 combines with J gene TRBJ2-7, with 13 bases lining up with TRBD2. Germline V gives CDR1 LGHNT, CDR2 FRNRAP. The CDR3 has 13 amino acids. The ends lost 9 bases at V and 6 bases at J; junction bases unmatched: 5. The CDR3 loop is CASGGLAGVEQYF. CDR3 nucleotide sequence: TGTGCTAGCGGAGGACTAGCGGGAGTCGAGCAGTACTTC.

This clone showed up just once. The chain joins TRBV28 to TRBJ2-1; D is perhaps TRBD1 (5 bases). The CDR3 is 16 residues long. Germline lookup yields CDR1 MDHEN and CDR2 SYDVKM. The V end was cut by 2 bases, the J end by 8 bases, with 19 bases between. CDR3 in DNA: TGTGCCAGCAGTTTAGGTGGGGCCACAGTTACGGATGAGCAGTTCTTC. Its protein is CASSLGGATVTDEQFF.

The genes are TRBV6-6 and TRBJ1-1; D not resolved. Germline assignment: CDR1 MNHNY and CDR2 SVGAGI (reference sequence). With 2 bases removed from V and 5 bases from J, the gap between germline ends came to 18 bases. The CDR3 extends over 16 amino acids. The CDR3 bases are TGTGCCAGCAGTTACCTTAAGGCTGGGGTAGGGACTGAAGCTTTCTTT. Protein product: CASSYLKAGVGTEAFF.

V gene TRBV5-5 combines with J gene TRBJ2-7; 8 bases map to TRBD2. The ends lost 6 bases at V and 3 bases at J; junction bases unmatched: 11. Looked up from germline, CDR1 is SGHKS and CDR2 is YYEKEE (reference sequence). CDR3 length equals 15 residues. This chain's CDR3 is CASNPRGGSLYEQYF. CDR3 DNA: TGTGCCAGCAACCCCCGGGGGGGGTCCCTCTACGAGCAGTACTTC.

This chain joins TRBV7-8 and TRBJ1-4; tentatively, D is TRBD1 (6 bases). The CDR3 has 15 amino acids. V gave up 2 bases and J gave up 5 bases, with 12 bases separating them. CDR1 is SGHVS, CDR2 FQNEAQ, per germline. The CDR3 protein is CASSLRDNTNEKLFF. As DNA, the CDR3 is TGTGCCAGCAGCTTAAGGGACAATACCAATGAAAAACTGTTTTTT.

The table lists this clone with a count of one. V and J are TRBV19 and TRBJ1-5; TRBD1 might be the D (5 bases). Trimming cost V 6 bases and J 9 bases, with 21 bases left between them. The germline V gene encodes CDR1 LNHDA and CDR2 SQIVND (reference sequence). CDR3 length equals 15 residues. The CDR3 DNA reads TGTGCCAGTAGCTATTCGGGGACGGCGGTAATGCCCCAGCATTTT. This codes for CASSYSGTAVMPQHF.

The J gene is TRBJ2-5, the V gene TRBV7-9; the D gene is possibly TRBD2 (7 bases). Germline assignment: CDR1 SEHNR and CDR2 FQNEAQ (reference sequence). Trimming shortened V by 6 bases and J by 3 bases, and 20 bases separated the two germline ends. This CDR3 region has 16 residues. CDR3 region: CASRPETGRGKETQYF. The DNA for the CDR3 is TGTGCCAGCAGACCAGAAACAGGGCGGGGGAAAGAGACCCAGTACTTC.

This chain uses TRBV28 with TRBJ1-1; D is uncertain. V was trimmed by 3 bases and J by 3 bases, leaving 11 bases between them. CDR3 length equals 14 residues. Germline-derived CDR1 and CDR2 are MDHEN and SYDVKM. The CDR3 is CASSLPGSDTEAFF. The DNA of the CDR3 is TGTGCCAGCAGTTTGCCAGGTTCGGACACTGAAGCTTTCTTT. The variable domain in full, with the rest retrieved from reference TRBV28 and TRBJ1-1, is DVKVTQSSRYLVKRTGEKVFLECVQDMDHENMFWYRQDPGLGLRLIYFSYDVKMKEKGDIPEGYSVSREKKERFSLILESASTNQTSMYLCASSLPGSDTEAFFGQGTRLTVV.

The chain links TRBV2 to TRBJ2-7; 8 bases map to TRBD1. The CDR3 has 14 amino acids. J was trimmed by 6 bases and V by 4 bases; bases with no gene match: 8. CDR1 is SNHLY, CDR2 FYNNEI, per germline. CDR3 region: CASSVSQGVSEQYF. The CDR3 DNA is TGTGCCAGCAGTGTATCACAGGGGGTTAGCGAGCAGTACTTC.

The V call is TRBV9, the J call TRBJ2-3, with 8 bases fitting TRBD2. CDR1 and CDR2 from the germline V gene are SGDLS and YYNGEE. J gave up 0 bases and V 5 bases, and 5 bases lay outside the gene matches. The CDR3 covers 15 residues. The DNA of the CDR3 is TGTGCCAGCAGGGGGGCGGGAGGAAGCACAGATACGCAGTATTTT. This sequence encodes CASRGAGGSTDTQYF.

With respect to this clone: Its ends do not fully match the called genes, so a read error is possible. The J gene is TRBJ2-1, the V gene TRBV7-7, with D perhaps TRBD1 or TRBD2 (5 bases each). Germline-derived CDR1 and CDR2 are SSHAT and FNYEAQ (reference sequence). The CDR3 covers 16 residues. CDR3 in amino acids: CASSGVKGPVHNEQFF. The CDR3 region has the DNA TGTGCTAGCAGCGGAGTAAAGGGGCCCGTTCACAATGAGCAGTTCTTC.

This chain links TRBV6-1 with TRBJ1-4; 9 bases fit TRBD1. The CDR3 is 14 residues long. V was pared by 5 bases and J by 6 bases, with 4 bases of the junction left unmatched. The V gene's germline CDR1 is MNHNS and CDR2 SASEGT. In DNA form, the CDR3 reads TGTGCCAGCAGTAGGACAGGGGCGGATGAAAAACTGTTTTTT. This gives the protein CASSRTGADEKLFF.

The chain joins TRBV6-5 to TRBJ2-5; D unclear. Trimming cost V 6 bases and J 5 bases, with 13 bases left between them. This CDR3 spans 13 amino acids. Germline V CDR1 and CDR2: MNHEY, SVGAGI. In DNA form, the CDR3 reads TGTGCCAGCAGGGACGGAAGGTGGGAGACCCAGTACTTC. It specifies CASRDGRWETQYF.

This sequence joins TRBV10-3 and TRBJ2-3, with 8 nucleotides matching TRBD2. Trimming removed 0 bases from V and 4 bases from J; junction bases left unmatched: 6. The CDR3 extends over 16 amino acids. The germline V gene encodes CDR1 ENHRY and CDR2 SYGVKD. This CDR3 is CAISESTGGPADTQYF. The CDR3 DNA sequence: TGTGCCATCAGTGAGTCGACGGGAGGGCCGGCAGATACGCAGTATTTT.

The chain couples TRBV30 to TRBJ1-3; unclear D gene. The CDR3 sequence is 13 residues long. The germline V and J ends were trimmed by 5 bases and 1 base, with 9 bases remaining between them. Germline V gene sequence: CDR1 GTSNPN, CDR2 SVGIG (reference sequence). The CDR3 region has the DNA TGTGCCTGGTCCGACGGTTCTGGAAACACCATATATTTT. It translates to CAWSDGSGNTIYF.